This T cell receptor (beta chain) was recovered during a study of cytotoxic CD8 clonotypes in ibrutinib-treated CLL. Regarding the study as a whole: Treatment saw public clonotypes, which were uncommon, either contract or stay stable. Clonality climbed at ibrutinib response, then dropped toward baseline at progression.

Trimming removed 4 bases at V and 6 bases at J, with 11 bases between. The germline gives CDR1 SGHKS, CDR2 YYEKEE (reference sequence). There are 12 residues in the CDR3. Sequencing was performed with immunoSEQ multiplex PCR; in TCRdb, only in-frame clones are kept and a portion is missing. The repertoire holds about 39,000 clones, 68% seen once, with 6% to 8% in the top ten. Concerning this clone itself: The antigen is undetermined.

The receptor was isolated from a human donor with chronic lymphocytic leukemia. V usage is TRBV5-5 and J usage is TRBJ2-7; D is perhaps TRBD1 (6 bases). This material consisted of PBMCs, taken at disease progression, from a patient treated with ibrutinib. The CDR3 DNA follows: TGTGCCAGCAGCCTACAGGGTCGCGAGCAGTACTTC. It codes for CASSLQGREQYF.